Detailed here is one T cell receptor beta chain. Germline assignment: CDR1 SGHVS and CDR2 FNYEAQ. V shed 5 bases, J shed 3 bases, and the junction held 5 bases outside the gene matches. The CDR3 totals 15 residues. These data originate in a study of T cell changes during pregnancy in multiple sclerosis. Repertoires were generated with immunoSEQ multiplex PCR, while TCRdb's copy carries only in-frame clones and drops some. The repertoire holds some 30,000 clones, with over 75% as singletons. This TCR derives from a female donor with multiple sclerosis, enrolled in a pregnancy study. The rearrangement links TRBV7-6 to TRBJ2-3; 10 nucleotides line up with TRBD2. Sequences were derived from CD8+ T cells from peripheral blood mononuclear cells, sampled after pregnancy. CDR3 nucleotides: TGTGCCAGCAGCCCCGGGACTAGCGCTACAGATACGCAGTATTTT. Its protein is CASSPGTSATDTQYF.